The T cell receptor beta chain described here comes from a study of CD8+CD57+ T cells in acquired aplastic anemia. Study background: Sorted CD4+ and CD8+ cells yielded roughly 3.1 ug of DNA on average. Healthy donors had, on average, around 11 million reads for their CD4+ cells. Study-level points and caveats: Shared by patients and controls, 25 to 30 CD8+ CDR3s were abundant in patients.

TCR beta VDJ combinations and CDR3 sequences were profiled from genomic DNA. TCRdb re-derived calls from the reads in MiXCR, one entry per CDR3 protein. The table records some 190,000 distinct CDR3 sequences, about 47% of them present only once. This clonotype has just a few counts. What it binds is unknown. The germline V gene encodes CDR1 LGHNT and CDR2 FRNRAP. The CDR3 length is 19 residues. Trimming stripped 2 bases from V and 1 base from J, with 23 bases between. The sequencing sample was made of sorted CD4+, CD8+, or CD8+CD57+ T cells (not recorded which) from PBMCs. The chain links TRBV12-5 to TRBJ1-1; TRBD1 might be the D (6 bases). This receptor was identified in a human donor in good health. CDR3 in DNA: TGTGCTAGTGGTTTGCTCCGGGACAAGCCGAACTATCCGAACACTGAAGCTTTCTTT. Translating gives CASGLLRDKPNYPNTEAFF.